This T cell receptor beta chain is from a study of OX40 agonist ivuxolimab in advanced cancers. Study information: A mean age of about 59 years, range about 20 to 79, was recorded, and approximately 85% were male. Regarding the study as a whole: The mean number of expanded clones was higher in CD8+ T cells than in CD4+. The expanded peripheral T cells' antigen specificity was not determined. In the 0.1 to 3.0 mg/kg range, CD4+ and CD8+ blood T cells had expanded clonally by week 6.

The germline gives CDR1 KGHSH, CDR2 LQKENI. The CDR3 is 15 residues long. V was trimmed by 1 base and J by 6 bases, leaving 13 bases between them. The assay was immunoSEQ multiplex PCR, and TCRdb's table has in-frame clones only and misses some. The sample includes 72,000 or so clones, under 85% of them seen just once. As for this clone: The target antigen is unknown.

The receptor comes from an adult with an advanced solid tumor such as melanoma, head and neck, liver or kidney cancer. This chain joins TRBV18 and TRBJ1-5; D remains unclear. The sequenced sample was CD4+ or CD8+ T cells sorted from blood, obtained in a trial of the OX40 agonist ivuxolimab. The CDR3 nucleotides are TGTGCCAGCTCACCACGCGAGGTAGAGACTCAGCCCCAGCATTTT. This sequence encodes CASSPREVETQPQHF. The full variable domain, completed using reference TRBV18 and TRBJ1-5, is NAGVMQNPRHLVRRRGQEARLRCSPMKGHSHVYWYRQLPEEGLKFMVYLQKENIIDESGMPKERFSAEFPKEGPSILRIQQVVRGDSAAYFCASSPREVETQPQHFGDGTRLSIL.